One T cell receptor beta chain is described in this entry. The record originates from a study of control samples from healthy donors and cancer patients. Measured with immunoSEQ multiplex PCR; TCRdb has only the in-frame clones, and not every one. The sample lists 150,000 to 200,000 clones, more than 85% occurring once. The CDR3 spans 14 residues. The V end lost 3 bases, the J end lost 6 bases, and 9 bases lay between the germline ends. Germline V CDR1 and CDR2: SEHNR, FQNEAQ (reference sequence). The rearrangement joins TRBV7-9 to TRBJ1-6, with D possibly matching TRBD1 (5 bases). This clonotype was sampled from a woman aged 35 to 49 in good health. Sample: blood. CDR3 bases: TGTGCCAGCAGCTTGATGGGGACTAATTCACCCCTCCACTTT. Its translation is CASSLMGTNSPLHF.